The 23 T cell receptor beta chains listed next were all sequenced from one sample in a study of T-cell memory formation after mild COVID-19. TCRdb processed the 5' RACE reads anew with MiXCR; each CDR3 protein has one entry. The table includes 300,000 to 400,000 distinct CDR3 sequences, roughly 15% detected once. The specimen sequenced was PBMCs or a T cell subset sorted from them (not recorded which). The receptors originated from a young man who had mild COVID-19 (a few samples of this study predate the infection). Cell type and time point are not known.

The chain uses TRBV7-9 and TRBJ1-2; D not resolved. V shed 5 bases and J shed 6 bases, with 19 bases lying between them. CDR1 and CDR2 from the germline V gene are SEHNR and FQNEAQ (reference sequence). This CDR3 has 15 amino acids. The CDR3 region has the DNA TGTGCCAGCAGCCCACCCGGGATACGTAGCAATGGCTACACCTTC. It yields the protein CASSPPGIRSNGYTF.

The rearrangement joins TRBV5-1 to TRBJ2-1; 10 nucleotides agree with TRBD2. Germline loops: CDR1 SGHRS, CDR2 YFSETQ. The V gene end was trimmed by 0 bases and the J gene end by 10 bases; junction bases not matched to a gene: 7. The CDR3 is 15 residues long. CDR3 nucleotides: TGCGCCAGCAGCTTGGGGACTAGCGGCCTGAAGGAGCAGTTCTTC. Protein product: CASSLGTSGLKEQFF.

This clonotype was seen only a few times. The CDR3 coding sequence is TGTGCCAGCAGCACGCTGACAGGGGTCTCACCCCTCCACTTT. Residues: CASSTLTGVSPLHF. The chain links TRBV5-4 to TRBJ1-6; 8 bases map to TRBD1. V lost 4 bases to trimming and J lost 10 bases; unmatched junction nucleotides: 7. The CDR3 is made up of 14 amino acids. Germline V CDR1 and CDR2: SGHNT, YYREEE (reference sequence).

The chain carries TRBV4-1 and TRBJ1-1, with 10 bases aligning to TRBD1. J gave up 3 bases and V 1 base, and 11 bases lay outside the gene matches. The CDR3 sequence is 18 residues long. Germline lookup yields CDR1 MGHRA and CDR2 YSYEKL. CDR3 in amino acids: CASSQGPGQGYSDTEAFF. The CDR3 DNA reads TGCGCCAGCAGCCAAGGACCGGGACAGGGGTATTCGGACACTGAAGCTTTCTTT.

This clonotype was seen ten or more times. The chain employs TRBV5-1 and TRBJ2-3; D gene ambiguous. Looked up from germline, CDR1 is SGHRS and CDR2 is YFSETQ. The CDR3 covers 16 residues. Between the trimmed V and J ends, which lost 2 bases and 6 bases, there was a span of 19 bases. The CDR3 reads CASSFFAGPRMDTQYF. The CDR3 bases are TGCGCCAGCAGCTTCTTTGCCGGGCCCCGCATGGATACGCAGTATTTT.

This clonotype appeared a few times. This rearrangement joins TRBV7-6 to TRBJ2-3; 11 nucleotides match TRBD2. The V segment lost 6 bases and the J segment 3 bases; nucleotides outside the gene matches: 5. Germline V gene sequence: CDR1 SGHVS, CDR2 FNYEAQ. The CDR3 is 15 amino acids. CDR3 residues: CASRPLAGATDTQYF. In DNA, the CDR3 is TGTGCCAGCAGACCACTAGCGGGGGCTACAGATACGCAGTATTTT.

This clonotype was counted a few times. The chain recombines TRBV7-9 with TRBJ1-5, with 7 bases lining up with TRBD1. The germline V gene has CDR1 SEHNR and CDR2 FQNEAQ (reference sequence). The CDR3 runs 14 residues. V dropped 5 bases and J dropped 4; count of bases not matched to a gene: 5. The CDR3 DNA reads TGTGCCAGCAGCGAGGGACAGCCAAATCAGCCCCAGCATTTT. This sequence encodes CASSEGQPNQPQHF.

This clonotype has a handful of counts. This chain joins TRBV20-1 and TRBJ2-1; D remains unclear. With 4 bases removed from V and 5 bases from J, the gap between germline ends came to 15 bases. The CDR3 is made up of 14 amino acids. The germline CDR1 and CDR2 sequences are DFQATT and SNEGSKA (reference sequence). CDR3 residues: CSATPASTHNEQFF. CDR3 DNA sequence: TGCAGTGCTACCCCTGCAAGTACGCACAATGAGCAGTTCTTC.

This clonotype was picked up a small number of times. V gene TRBV7-6 combines with J gene TRBJ2-2, with TRBD1 as a possible D gene (5 bases). V was pared by 1 base and J by 3 bases, with 15 bases between. The length of the CDR3 is 17 residues. The germline V gene has CDR1 SGHVS and CDR2 FNYEAQ. Here the CDR3 reads CASSLGAGLGHTGELFF. The CDR3 region has the DNA TGTGCCAGCAGCTTAGGGGCAGGATTGGGGCACACCGGGGAGCTGTTTTTT. The full variable domain, with the rest looked up from reference TRBV7-6 and TRBJ2-2, is GAGVSQSPRYKVTKRGQDVALRCDPISGHVSLYWYRQALGQGPEFLTYFNYEAQQDKSGLPNDRFSAERPEGSISTLTIQRTEQRDSAMYRCASSLGAGLGHTGELFFGEGSRLTVL.

This chain joins TRBV28 and TRBJ1-1, with D perhaps TRBD1 (6 bases). Germline assignment: CDR1 MDHEN and CDR2 SYDVKM. CDR3 length: 13 amino acids. Trimming took off 5 bases at V and 11 bases at J, with 18 bases between the two ends. In DNA, the CDR3 is TGTGCCAGCAGTGCCTTTGGATCAGGGGTGGCTTTCTTT. Encoded protein: CASSAFGSGVAFF.

CDR3 bases: TGTGCCAGCACACAGGCGCTCTATCAGCCCCAGCATTTT. Protein product: CASTQALYQPQHF. The V and J genes are TRBV6-1 and TRBJ1-5; maybe TRBD1 (5 bases). This CDR3 has 13 amino acids. Trimming removed 7 bases from V and 5 bases from J, with 12 bases in between. Germline assignment: CDR1 MNHNS and CDR2 SASEGT.

This clonotype has only a few counts. The chain combines TRBV5-1 with TRBJ1-2; a possible D gene is TRBD1 (6 bases). V gave up 4 bases and J gave up 4 bases, with 14 bases separating them. This CDR3 is 14 amino acids long. Germline values: CDR1 SGHRS, CDR2 YFSETQ. As DNA, the CDR3 is TGCGCCAGCAGCGGAACAGGGAGCAGCTATGGCTACACCTTC. Residues: CASSGTGSSYGYTF.

To note about this clonotype: The germline gene is not matched at one end of the junction; a read error may be the cause. The V gene is TRBV5-1, the J gene TRBJ2-4, with a weak D call TRBD1 (6 bases). The CDR3 has 15 residues. Germline CDR1 and CDR2: SGHRS and YFSETQ. CDR3 nucleotide sequence: TGCGCCAGCAGCTCAGGACTCCGGGACATCCGAGGCCGGGCCTTC. Translated, it gives CASSSGLRDIRGRAF.

The rearrangement joins TRBV20-1 to TRBJ2-5; the match to TRBD2 covers 7 bases. The CDR3 extends over 14 amino acids. Germline values: CDR1 DFQATT, CDR2 SNEGSKA (reference sequence). J was trimmed by 5 bases and V by 5 bases; bases with no gene match: 11. The CDR3 protein is CSAPPGLGWETQYF. CDR3 in DNA: TGCAGTGCTCCTCCCGGACTAGGTTGGGAGACCCAGTACTTC.

This rearrangement joins TRBV4-3 to TRBJ2-7; D remains ambiguous. Trimming left V 0 bases short and J 2 bases short, with 11 bases between. Per germline, CDR1 LGHNA and CDR2 YSLEER. The CDR3 runs 15 residues. The CDR3 sequence is CASSQDRAGPYEQYF. CDR3 in DNA: TGCGCCAGCAGCCAAGATCGGGCAGGACCCTACGAGCAGTACTTC.

This clonotype was seen a handful of times. The CDR3 sequence is CASSYWVSTGELFF. For the CDR3, the DNA is TGTGCCAGCAGTTACTGGGTCTCGACCGGGGAGCTGTTTTTT. The rearrangement joins TRBV6-6 to TRBJ2-2; D is unresolved. The CDR3 sequence is 14 residues long. Looked up from germline, CDR1 is MNHNY and CDR2 is SVGAGI (reference sequence). V was trimmed by 1 base and J by 5 bases, leaving 8 bases between them.

The CDR3 sequence is CASSPILRETQYF. The CDR3 DNA follows: TGTGCCAGCAGTCCCATCCTGAGAGAGACCCAGTACTTC. The genes are TRBV12-3 or TRBV12-4 and TRBJ2-5, with D uncertain. V lost 5 bases, J lost 4 bases, and 11 bases lay in between. This CDR3 is 13 amino acids long.

The chain couples TRBV14 to TRBJ2-2; tentatively, D is TRBD1 or TRBD2 (5 bases each). Germline lookup yields CDR1 SGHDN and CDR2 FVKESK. The CDR3 is 16 residues long. Trimming took 4 bases from V and 0 from J, leaving 12 bases between them. CDR3 coding DNA: TGTGCCAGCAGCCCCCTCCAGGGACCGAACACCGGGGAGCTGTTTTTT. Amino acid sequence: CASSPLQGPNTGELFF.

This clonotype was seen a few times. The chain recombines TRBV30 with TRBJ1-1; D not certain. V lost 2 bases, J lost 1 base, and 11 bases lay in between. Germline CDR1 and CDR2: GTSNPN and SVGIG (reference sequence). There are 14 residues in the CDR3. The CDR3 spells CAWSQRTPNTEAFF. CDR3 coding DNA: TGTGCCTGGAGTCAAAGGACTCCGAACACTGAAGCTTTCTTT.

V usage is TRBV6-5 and J usage is TRBJ2-2, with unresolved D. V was clipped by 7 bases and J by 7 bases, with 16 bases between them. Germline V gives CDR1 MNHEY, CDR2 SVGAGI. The CDR3 contains 14 residues. The chain's CDR3 is CASKGSAHDGELFF. As DNA, the CDR3 is TGTGCCAGCAAGGGATCGGCGCATGACGGGGAGCTGTTTTTT.

V is TRBV9 and J is TRBJ2-2; 9 bases are a match to TRBD1. The J segment lost 1 base and the V segment lost 0 bases, leaving 7 bases of the junction unmatched. In germline, CDR1 is SGDLS, CDR2 YYNGEE. The CDR3 spans 18 residues. The CDR3 sequence: CASSVELTGGGNTGELFF. The DNA of the CDR3 is TGTGCCAGCAGCGTAGAGCTAACAGGGGGCGGGAACACCGGGGAGCTGTTTTTT.

The chain links TRBV25-1 to TRBJ2-2; maybe TRBD1 (6 bases). CDR1 is MGHDK and CDR2 is SYGVNS in the germline V gene. There are 14 residues in the CDR3. V lost 2 bases and J lost 5, with 9 bases in between. The CDR3 DNA is TGTGCCAGCAGTGAACAGGGGTGGACCGGGGAGCTGTTTTTT. As protein: CASSEQGWTGELFF.

This clonotype has only a few counts. The J gene is TRBJ2-3, the V gene TRBV6-2 or TRBV6-3; D is perhaps TRBD2 (6 bases). V was trimmed by 4 bases and J by 9 bases, leaving 11 bases between them. The CDR3 is 12 amino acids. Germline-derived CDR1 and CDR2 are MNHEY and SVGEGT. CDR3 sequence: CASSSGLTTQYF. Here the CDR3 DNA reads TGTGCCAGCAGTTCGGGACTTACGACGCAGTATTTT.